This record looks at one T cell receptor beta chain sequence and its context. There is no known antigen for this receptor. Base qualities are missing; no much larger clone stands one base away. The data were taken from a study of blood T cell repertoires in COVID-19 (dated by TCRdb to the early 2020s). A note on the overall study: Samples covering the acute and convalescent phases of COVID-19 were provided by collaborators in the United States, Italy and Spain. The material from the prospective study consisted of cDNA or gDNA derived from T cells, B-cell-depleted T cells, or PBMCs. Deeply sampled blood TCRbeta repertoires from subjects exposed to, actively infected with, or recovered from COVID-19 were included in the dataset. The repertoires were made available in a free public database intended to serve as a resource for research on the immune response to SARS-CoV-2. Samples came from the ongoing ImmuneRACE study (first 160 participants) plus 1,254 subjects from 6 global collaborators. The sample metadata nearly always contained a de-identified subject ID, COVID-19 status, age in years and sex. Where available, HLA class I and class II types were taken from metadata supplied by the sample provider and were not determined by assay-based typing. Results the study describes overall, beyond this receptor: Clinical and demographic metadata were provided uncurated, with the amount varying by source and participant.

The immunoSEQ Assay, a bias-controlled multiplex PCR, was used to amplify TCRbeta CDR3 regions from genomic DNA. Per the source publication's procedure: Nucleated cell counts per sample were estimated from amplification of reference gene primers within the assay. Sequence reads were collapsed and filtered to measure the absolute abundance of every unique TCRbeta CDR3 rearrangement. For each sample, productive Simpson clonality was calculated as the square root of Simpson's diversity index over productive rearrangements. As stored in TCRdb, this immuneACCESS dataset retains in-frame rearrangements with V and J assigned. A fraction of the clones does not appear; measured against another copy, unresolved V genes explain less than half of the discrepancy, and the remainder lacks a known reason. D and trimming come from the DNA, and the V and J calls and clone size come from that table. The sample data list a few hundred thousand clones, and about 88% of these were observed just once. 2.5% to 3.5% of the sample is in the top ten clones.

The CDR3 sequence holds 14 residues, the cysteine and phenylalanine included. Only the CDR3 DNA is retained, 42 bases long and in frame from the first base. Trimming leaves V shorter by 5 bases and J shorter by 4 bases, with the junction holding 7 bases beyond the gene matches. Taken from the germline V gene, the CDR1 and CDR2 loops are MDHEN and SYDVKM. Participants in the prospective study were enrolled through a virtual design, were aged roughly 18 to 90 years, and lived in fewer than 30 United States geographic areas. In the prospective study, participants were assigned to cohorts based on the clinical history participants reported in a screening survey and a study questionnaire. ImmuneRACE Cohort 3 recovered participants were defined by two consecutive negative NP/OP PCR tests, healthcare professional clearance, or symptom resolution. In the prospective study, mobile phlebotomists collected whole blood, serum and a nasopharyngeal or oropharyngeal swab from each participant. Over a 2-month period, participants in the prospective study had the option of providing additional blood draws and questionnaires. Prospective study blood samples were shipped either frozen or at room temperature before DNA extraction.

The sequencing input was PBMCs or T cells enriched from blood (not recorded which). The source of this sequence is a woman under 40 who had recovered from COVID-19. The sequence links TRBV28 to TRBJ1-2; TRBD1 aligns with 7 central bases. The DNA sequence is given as TGTGCCAGCAGTCCCCCGGGACAGATCTATGGCTACACCTTC. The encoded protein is CASSPPGQIYGYTF.